The clone carrying this T cell receptor (beta chain) was detected only a few times. The CDR3 is 15 residues long. Unmatched junction bases numbered 8, after V lost 6 bases and J lost 0 bases. Germline assignment: CDR1 LGHNA and CDR2 YSLEER. Under the authors' procedure: Estimates of nucleated cell counts were drawn from the amplification of reference gene primers. Data came from immunoSEQ multiplex PCR; TCRdb stores just in-frame clones and leaves some out. D and trimming were read from the DNA, whereas the V and J calls and clone size are those reported in that table. The sample gives under 40,000 clones, 70% to 90% of which show up once; approximately 32% is in the top ten. This record comes from a study of blood T cell repertoires in COVID-19. Overall study: T cells, B-cell-depleted T cells, or PBMCs supplied cDNA or gDNA.

The clonotype comes from a man in his 70s with active COVID-19. This chain links TRBV4-3 with TRBJ2-7, with TRBD1 matching 7 bases. The source material was peripheral blood. CDR3 protein: CASRRNRDSSYEQYF. In nucleotides, the CDR3 is TGCGCCAGCAGGCGCAACCGGGACAGCTCCTACGAGCAGTACTTC.